Presented here are 32 T cell receptor beta chains from one specimen sequenced in a study of identical twins (dated by TCRdb to about 2016). The library was made by 5' RACE. The instrument was an Illumina HiSeq 2000. TCRdb reprocessed the public reads (quality trimming at Q25 with fastp, clone calling with MiXCR) and kept in-frame beta chains. Entries are consolidated by CDR3 protein sequence, retaining the most common genes and DNA. This sample is represented by approximately 260,000 distinct CDR3 sequences; around 15% of them were singletons. Of the sample, 7% to 9.5% falls within the top ten clones. The sequenced sample consisted of memory (CD45RO+) T cells sorted from blood. The cell subset or site label of this sample denotes: CD45RO+ enriched T cells. Every receptor here comes from a woman younger than 35 in good health.

Ten or more counts support this clonotype. This sequence joins TRBV12-3 or TRBV12-4 and TRBJ2-2; TRBD2 matches at 10 bases. Trimming at V came to 5 bases and at J to 5 bases, leaving 11 bases not matched to a gene. CDR3 length: 17 residues. The chain's CDR3 is CASSPQRGGDRTGELFF. The CDR3, as DNA: TGTGCCAGCAGTCCTCAGCGGGGGGGAGATCGTACCGGGGAGCTGTTTTTT.

The chain uses TRBV7-9 and TRBJ2-1; D not certain. From germline, CDR1 is SEHNR and CDR2 FQNEAQ (reference sequence). This CDR3 has 12 residues. The V gene lost 5 bases and the J gene lost 8 bases, with 10 bases spanning the gap. The CDR3 DNA reads TGTGCCAGCAGCCCCGGACGTTATGAGCAGTTCTTC. Amino acid sequence: CASSPGRYEQFF.

Details on this clonotype: A much larger clone is a single base away; this may be a read error. This chain links TRBV20-1 with TRBJ2-1; 8 bases align to TRBD2. The DNA matches TRBJ2-7 better at its end, which makes the J call doubtful. The CDR3 is 14 amino acids. Germline CDR1 is DFQATT and CDR2 is SNEGSKA (reference sequence). The CDR3, as DNA: TGCAGTGCTACCGGGGTAGCGGGACGGAATGAGCAGTACTTC. This gives the protein CSATGVAGRNEQYF.

This clonotype was counted a few times. V usage is TRBV7-8 and J usage is TRBJ2-5; D is unresolved. V gave up 2 bases and J gave up 5 bases, with 12 bases separating them. This CDR3 comprises 14 residues. Germline CDR1 reads SGHVS; CDR2 reads FQNEAQ. CDR3 sequence (DNA): TGTGCCAGCAGCTTAATGGGTCCTGGGGAGACCCAGTACTTC. Translation: CASSLMGPGETQYF.

V and J are TRBV20-1 and TRBJ2-1; 7 bases match TRBD2. Per the germline V gene, CDR1 is DFQATT and CDR2 is SNEGSKA (reference sequence). The CDR3 length is 16 residues. Trimming at V came to 4 bases and at J to 3 bases, leaving 12 bases not matched to a gene. The CDR3 coding sequence is TGCAGTGCTAAGTCCTCTGAGCGGGGCAACTACAATGAGCAGTTCTTC. Translation gives CSAKSSERGNYNEQFF.

Many counts were recorded for this clonotype. The rearrangement links TRBV10-3 to TRBJ1-2; 9 positions match TRBD1. Germline V gene data show CDR1 as ENHRY and CDR2 as SYGVKD. V dropped 5 bases and J dropped 4; count of bases not matched to a gene: 8. This CDR3 spans 15 amino acids. The CDR3 sequence: CAISPPGQGFYGYTF. DNA of the CDR3: TGTGCCATCAGTCCCCCGGGACAGGGATTCTATGGCTACACCTTC.

This clonotype was observed at least ten times. The V call is TRBV24-1, the J call TRBJ2-2; D is undetermined. CDR1 and CDR2 (germline): KGHDR, SFDVKD. This CDR3 is built from 15 residues. V was pared by 2 bases and J by 0 bases, with 6 bases between. CDR3 sequence reads: CATSDSAPNTGELFF. For the CDR3, the DNA is TGTGCCACCAGTGATTCCGCACCGAACACCGGGGAGCTGTTTTTT.

This clonotype was picked up one time. The chain employs TRBV11-2 and TRBJ2-2, with D possibly being TRBD2 (6 bases). The germline V and J ends were trimmed by 4 bases and 3 bases, with 12 bases remaining between them. Germline lookup yields CDR1 SGHAT and CDR2 FQNNGV. CDR3 length: 15 residues. The CDR3 loop reads CASSSQRAYTGELFF. The DNA of the CDR3 is TGTGCCAGCAGCTCCCAGCGGGCCTACACCGGGGAGCTGTTTTTT.

J is TRBJ2-2 and V is TRBV27; D uncertain. Germline V gene data show CDR1 as MNHEY and CDR2 as SMNVEV (reference sequence). This CDR3 region has 14 residues. Trimming stripped 4 bases from V and 0 bases from J, with 6 bases between. CDR3 DNA: TGTGCCAGCAGTTCCTTCACGAACACCGGGGAGCTGTTTTTT. Translation: CASSSFTNTGELFF.

V and J are TRBV6-1 and TRBJ2-7; D unclear. Per germline, CDR1 MNHNS and CDR2 SASEGT. Trimming removed 6 bases from V and 2 bases from J, with 14 bases in between. The CDR3 consists of 14 residues. The DNA of the CDR3 is TGTGCCAGCAGAAACCCCATATGGCCCTACGAGCAGTACTTC. Its protein is CASRNPIWPYEQYF.

This clonotype was picked up a small number of times. The rearrangement links TRBV9 to TRBJ2-1, with unresolved D. V was cut by 1 base and J by 7 bases, with 9 bases left in between. This CDR3 comprises 13 residues. Germline CDR1 reads SGDLS; CDR2 reads YYNGEE. The CDR3 region has the DNA TGTGCCAGCAGCGTATATCAGGAGAATGAGCAGTTCTTC. It specifies CASSVYQENEQFF.

The chain has TRBV5-4 and TRBJ2-7, with 9 bases fitting TRBD2. The germline gives CDR1 SGHNT, CDR2 YYREEE (reference sequence). V was pared by 4 bases and J by 2 bases, with 7 bases of the junction left unmatched. The CDR3 has 15 residues. The CDR3 region is CASSRGASGTYEQYF. CDR3 DNA sequence: TGTGCCAGCAGCCGGGGGGCTAGCGGGACCTACGAGCAGTACTTC. Filled out from reference TRBV5-4 and TRBJ2-7, the complete variable domain reads ETGVTQSPTHLIKTRGQQVTLRCSSQSGHNTVSWYQQALGQGPQFIFQYYREEENGRGNFPPRFSGLQFPNYSSELNVNALELDDSALYLCASSRGASGTYEQYFGPGTRLTVT.

This clonotype was counted only a few times. V gene TRBV7-2 combines with J gene TRBJ2-1; 7 bases fit TRBD1. This CDR3 is built from 14 residues. Germline loops: CDR1 SGHTA, CDR2 FQGNSA. V shed 10 bases, J shed 9 bases, and the junction held 15 bases outside the gene matches. The CDR3 DNA sequence: TGTGCCACCTCGAGGGGGCAGTGGTCATTTGAGCAGTTCTTC. Protein sequence: CATSRGQWSFEQFF.

This clonotype was seen a few times. The V and J genes are TRBV4-1 and TRBJ2-6, with D unclear. The V gene's germline CDR1 is MGHRA and CDR2 YSYEKL. The CDR3 has 17 residues. The V end was cut by 0 bases, the J end by 0 bases, with 9 bases between. In nucleotides, the CDR3 is TGCGCCAGCAGCCAAGATGAGAAATACTCTGGGGCCAACGTCCTGACTTTC. Translation gives CASSQDEKYSGANVLTF.

This clonotype was recorded a few times. This rearrangement joins TRBV11-3 to TRBJ2-7, with D maybe TRBD1 (5 bases). Per germline, CDR1 SGHNT and CDR2 YENEEA. CDR3 length equals 13 residues. V dropped 1 base and J dropped 6 bases, with 10 bases sitting between them. The DNA of the CDR3 is TGTGCCAGCAGCTTAGCGACAGCCCGCGAGCAGTACTTC. This sequence encodes CASSLATAREQYF.

As to this clonotype: A read error may be the cause here, since a much bigger clone is one base away. As the CDR3 is not closed by the conserved phenylalanine or tryptophan, this likely results from a read error. This chain connects TRBV7-2 to TRBJ2-7; 9 nucleotides agree with TRBD2. Per the germline V gene, CDR1 is SGHTA and CDR2 is FQGNSA. The CDR3 has 16 residues. V gave up 2 bases and J gave up 7 bases; unmatched junction bases: 12. The CDR3: CASSLSSREGQREQYS. CDR3 DNA: TGTGCCAGCAGCTTAAGCTCGCGGGAGGGCCAAAGGGAGCAGTACTCC.

This clonotype was recorded a few times. The chain has TRBV5-1 and TRBJ2-1; D unclear. The germline V and J ends were trimmed by 5 bases and 2 bases, with 14 bases remaining between them. CDR1 is SGHRS and CDR2 is YFSETQ in the germline V gene. CDR3 length: 15 amino acids. The CDR3 sequence is CASSPPSSAYNEQFF. CDR3 nucleotides: TGCGCCAGCAGTCCTCCGTCCAGTGCCTACAATGAGCAGTTCTTC.

This clonotype was counted at least ten times. CDR3 DNA sequence: TGTGCCAGCAGCTTAACTGGTCGGGGACTAGCGGGGTTCAATGAGCAGTTCTTC. Protein product: CASSLTGRGLAGFNEQFF. The chain joins TRBV7-3 to TRBJ2-1, with 13 bases matching TRBD2. Germline CDR1 is SGHTA and CDR2 is FQGTGA. V shed 0 bases and J 6 bases; nucleotides not matched to a gene: 8. The CDR3 runs 18 residues.

The rearrangement uses TRBV24-1 and TRBJ2-6; D ambiguous. The germline gives CDR1 KGHDR, CDR2 SFDVKD. The CDR3 loop spans 13 amino acids. V lost 3 bases and J 4 bases, leaving 3 bases between the germline ends. CDR3 coding DNA: TGTGCCACCAGTGATCCCGGGGCCAACGTCCTGACTTTC. It encodes CATSDPGANVLTF.

V gene TRBV27 combines with J gene TRBJ2-5; 7 bases fit TRBD2. The CDR3 is made up of 15 amino acids. V shed 5 bases, J shed 3 bases, and the junction held 9 bases outside the gene matches. Germline values: CDR1 MNHEY, CDR2 SMNVEV (reference sequence). The CDR3 sequence: CASSTRRSGKETQYF. In DNA form, the CDR3 reads TGTGCCAGCAGTACCCGGCGGAGCGGGAAAGAGACCCAGTACTTC.

The gene calls are TRBV5-1 and TRBJ2-1; a possible D gene is TRBD2 (5 bases). Germline V gene lookup returns CDR1 SGHRS and CDR2 YFSETQ. Deletions cut 0 bases from V and 0 bases from J, with 13 bases between. The CDR3 totals 17 residues. This chain's CDR3 is CASSLATGSSSYNEQFF. As DNA, the CDR3 is TGCGCCAGCAGCTTGGCCACGGGATCTAGCTCCTACAATGAGCAGTTCTTC.

The rearrangement links TRBV10-3 to TRBJ1-5; D perhaps matches TRBD1 (5 bases). There are 12 residues in the CDR3. V was trimmed by 4 bases and J by 7 bases, leaving 8 bases between them. CDR1 is ENHRY and CDR2 is SYGVKD in the germline V gene. This chain's CDR3 is CAISGGSQPQHF. CDR3 nucleotide sequence: TGTGCCATCAGTGGGGGCAGCCAGCCCCAGCATTTT.

The chain carries TRBV19 and TRBJ1-4; 9 positions agree with TRBD1. This CDR3 is built from 15 residues. CDR1 LNHDA and CDR2 SQIVND come from the germline V gene (reference sequence). The ends lost 5 bases at V and 7 bases at J; junction bases unmatched: 8. The CDR3 coding sequence is TGTGCCAGTAGTCTCCCGACAGGGGGGAGTGAAAAACTGTTTTTT. Protein sequence: CASSLPTGGSEKLFF.

The V call is TRBV20-1, the J call TRBJ2-1; 12 bases line up with TRBD2. The CDR3 runs 12 residues. CDR1 is DFQATT and CDR2 is SNEGSKA in the germline V gene (reference sequence). V shed 2 bases, J shed 16 bases, and the junction held 6 bases outside the gene matches. The CDR3 DNA sequence: TGCAGTGCTAGAAAACTAGCGGGAGGATCCTTCTTC. Amino acids: CSARKLAGGSFF.

The rearrangement joins TRBV5-1 to TRBJ2-3; D is undetermined. This CDR3 is 16 amino acids long. Germline V gives CDR1 SGHRS, CDR2 YFSETQ. V gave up 4 bases and J gave up 0 bases, with 15 bases separating them. CDR3: CASSATGSTSTDTQYF. CDR3 nucleotide sequence: TGCGCCAGCAGCGCCACCGGGTCTACTAGCACAGATACGCAGTATTTT.

This chain links TRBV11-3 with TRBJ1-2, with D perhaps matching TRBD1 (6 bases). CDR3 size: 13 residues. In germline, CDR1 is SGHNT, CDR2 YENEEA. Trimming removed 5 bases from V and 8 bases from J, with 15 bases in between. The CDR3 reads CASSPDGGNGYTF. CDR3 bases: TGTGCCAGCAGCCCGGATGGGGGCAACGGCTACACCTTC. Together with reference TRBV11-3 and TRBJ1-2, the CDR3 gives the full variable domain: EAGVVQSPRYKIIEKKQPVAFWCNPISGHNTLYWYLQNLGQGPELLIRYENEEAVDDSQLPKDRFSAERLKGVDSTLKIQPAELGDSAVYLCASSPDGGNGYTFGSGTRLTVV.

In this sample, this clonotype turned up a few times. The chain has TRBV10-3 and TRBJ2-1; 7 bases line up with TRBD2. CDR1 and CDR2 (germline): ENHRY, SYGVKD. The CDR3 runs to 18 residues. V lost 6 bases and J lost 0; bases outside the gene matches: 14. As DNA, the CDR3 is TGTGCCATCAGGGCGTCTAGCGGAGAGCTAAGCTCCTACAATGAGCAGTTCTTC. Translating it yields CAIRASSGELSSYNEQFF.

This clonotype came up a few times. This chain connects TRBV7-9 to TRBJ2-7; TRBD2 is a possible D gene (6 bases). From germline, CDR1 is SEHNR and CDR2 FQNEAQ (reference sequence). Trimming left V 5 bases short and J 9 bases short, with 26 bases between. The CDR3 sequence is 16 residues long. CDR3 region: CASSPSGASAGFGQYF. CDR3 bases: TGTGCCAGCAGCCCCTCGGGAGCTAGCGCCGGGTTCGGGCAGTACTTC. Looking up the rest from reference TRBV7-9 and TRBJ2-7 gives the full variable domain: DTGVSQNPRHKITKRGQNVTFRCDPISEHNRLYWYRQTLGQGPEFLTYFQNEAQLEKSRLLSDRFSAERPKGSFSTLEIQRTEQGDSAMYLCASSPSGASAGFGQYFGPGTRLTVT.

The V and J genes are TRBV20-1 and TRBJ2-1; D gene uncertain. V lost 7 bases and J lost 3, with 13 bases in between. The CDR3 sequence is 13 residues long. Germline CDR1 and CDR2: DFQATT and SNEGSKA (reference sequence). The CDR3 DNA is TGCAGTGTGAGTGGTGCACACTACAATGAGCAGTTCTTC. This encodes CSVSGAHYNEQFF.

This clonotype has a count of ten or more. The V call is TRBV10-3, the J call TRBJ1-5; tentative D call: TRBD1 (6 bases). Trimming removed 6 bases at V and 0 bases at J, with 9 bases between. This CDR3 is built from 14 residues. Germline assignment: CDR1 ENHRY and CDR2 SYGVKD. CDR3: CAISGTNSNQPQHF. As DNA, the CDR3 is TGTGCCATCAGCGGGACAAATAGCAATCAGCCCCAGCATTTT.

This clonotype was counted between two and nine times. The CDR3 sequence is CSATGERGSYEQYF. CDR3 in DNA: TGCAGTGCCACCGGGGAGCGGGGGTCCTACGAGCAGTACTTC. The chain combines TRBV20-1 with TRBJ2-7; the match to TRBD2 covers 8 bases. CDR3 size: 14 residues. Germline values: CDR1 DFQATT, CDR2 SNEGSKA (reference sequence). V was clipped by 6 bases and J by 1 base; unmatched bases: 8.

At least ten counts were recorded for this clonotype. The chain links TRBV12-3 or TRBV12-4 to TRBJ2-1; D is unresolved. The ends were cut back, 0 bases at V and 7 bases at J, with 7 bases in the middle. This CDR3 region has 13 residues. The CDR3 region is CASSLAKGNEQFF. DNA for the CDR3: TGTGCCAGCAGTTTAGCCAAAGGGAATGAGCAGTTCTTC.